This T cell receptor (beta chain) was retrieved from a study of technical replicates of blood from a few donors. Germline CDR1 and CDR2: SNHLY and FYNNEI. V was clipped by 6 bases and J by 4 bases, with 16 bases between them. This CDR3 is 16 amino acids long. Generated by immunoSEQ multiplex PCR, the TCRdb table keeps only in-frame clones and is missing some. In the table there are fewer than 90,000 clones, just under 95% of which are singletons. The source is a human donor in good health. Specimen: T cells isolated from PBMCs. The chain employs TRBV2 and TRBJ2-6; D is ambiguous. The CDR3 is CASSQTTYTGANVLTF. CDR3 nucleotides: TGTGCCAGCAGCCAGACAACTTACACGGGGGCCAACGTCCTGACTTTC. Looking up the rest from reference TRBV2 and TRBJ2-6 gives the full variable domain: EPEVTQTPSHQVTQMGQEVILRCVPISNHLYFYWYRQILGQKVEFLVSFYNNEISEKSEIFDDQFSVERPDGSNFTLKIRSTKLEDSAMYFCASSQTTYTGANVLTFGAGSRLTVL.